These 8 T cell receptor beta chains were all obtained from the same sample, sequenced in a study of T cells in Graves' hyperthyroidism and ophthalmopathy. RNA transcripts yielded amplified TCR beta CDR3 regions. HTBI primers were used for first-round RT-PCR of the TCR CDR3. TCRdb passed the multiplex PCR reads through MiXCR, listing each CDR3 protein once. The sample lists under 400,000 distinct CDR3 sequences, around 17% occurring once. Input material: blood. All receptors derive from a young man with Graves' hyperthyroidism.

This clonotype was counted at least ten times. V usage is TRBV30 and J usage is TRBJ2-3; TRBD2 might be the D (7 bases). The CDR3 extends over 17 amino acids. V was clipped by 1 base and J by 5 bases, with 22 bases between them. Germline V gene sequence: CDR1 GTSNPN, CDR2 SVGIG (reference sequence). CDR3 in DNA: TGTGCCTGGAGTGAGTCTGGGAGGGGACATCTCAAAGATACGCAGTATTTT. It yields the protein CAWSESGRGHLKDTQYF.

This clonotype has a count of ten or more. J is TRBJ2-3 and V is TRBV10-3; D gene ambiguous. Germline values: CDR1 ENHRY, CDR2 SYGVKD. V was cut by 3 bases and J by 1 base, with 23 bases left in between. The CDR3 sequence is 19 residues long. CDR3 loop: CAISDRTPVTPSRTDTQYF. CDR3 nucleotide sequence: TGTGCCATCAGTGACAGAACCCCGGTGACACCCTCTCGCACAGATACGCAGTATTTT.

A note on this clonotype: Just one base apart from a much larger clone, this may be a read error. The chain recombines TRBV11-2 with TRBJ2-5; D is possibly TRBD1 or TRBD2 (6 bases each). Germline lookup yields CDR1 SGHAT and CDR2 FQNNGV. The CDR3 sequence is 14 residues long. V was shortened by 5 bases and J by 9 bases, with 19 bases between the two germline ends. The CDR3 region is CASSRWGAPRAQYF. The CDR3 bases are TGTGCCAGCAGCCGATGGGGGGCGCCGCGGGCCCAGTACTTC.

DNA for the CDR3: TGCGCCAGCAGCTCCGGGACTATAAATGAGCAGTTCTTC. Protein product: CASSSGTINEQFF. V usage is TRBV5-1 and J usage is TRBJ2-1; 7 bases map to TRBD2. Germline lookup yields CDR1 SGHRS and CDR2 YFSETQ. With V trimmed by 3 bases and J by 7 bases, 4 bases remained unmatched. The CDR3 is 13 amino acids.

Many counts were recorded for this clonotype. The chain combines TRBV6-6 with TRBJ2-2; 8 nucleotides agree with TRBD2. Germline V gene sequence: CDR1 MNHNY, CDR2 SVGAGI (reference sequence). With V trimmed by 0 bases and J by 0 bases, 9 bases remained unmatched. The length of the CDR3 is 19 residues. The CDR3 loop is CASSYSYGRATANTGELFF. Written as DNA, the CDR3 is TGTGCCAGCAGTTACTCCTACGGGAGGGCAACCGCGAACACCGGGGAGCTGTTTTTT.

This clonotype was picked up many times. CDR3 residues: CASSEGVTGAYEQYF. The CDR3 DNA is TGTGCCAGCAGTGAAGGGGTGACAGGCGCCTACGAGCAGTACTTC. This chain uses TRBV2 with TRBJ2-7, with a weak D call TRBD1 (6 bases). Germline values: CDR1 SNHLY, CDR2 FYNNEI. The CDR3 loop spans 15 amino acids. The ends were cut back, 1 base at V and 2 bases at J, with 12 bases in the middle.

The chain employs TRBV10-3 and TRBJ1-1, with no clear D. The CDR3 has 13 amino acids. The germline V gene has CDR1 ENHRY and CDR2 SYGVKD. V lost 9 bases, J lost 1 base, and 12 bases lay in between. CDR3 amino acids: CAMSRAPNTEAFF. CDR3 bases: TGTGCCATGTCTCGGGCCCCGAACACTGAAGCTTTCTTT.

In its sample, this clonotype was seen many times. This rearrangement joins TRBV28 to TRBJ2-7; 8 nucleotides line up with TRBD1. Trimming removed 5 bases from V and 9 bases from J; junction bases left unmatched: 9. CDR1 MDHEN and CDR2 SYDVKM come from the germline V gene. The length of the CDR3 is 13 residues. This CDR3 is CASSAGQGLRQYF. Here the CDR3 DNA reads TGTGCCAGCAGTGCAGGACAGGGTTTGCGGCAGTACTTC.